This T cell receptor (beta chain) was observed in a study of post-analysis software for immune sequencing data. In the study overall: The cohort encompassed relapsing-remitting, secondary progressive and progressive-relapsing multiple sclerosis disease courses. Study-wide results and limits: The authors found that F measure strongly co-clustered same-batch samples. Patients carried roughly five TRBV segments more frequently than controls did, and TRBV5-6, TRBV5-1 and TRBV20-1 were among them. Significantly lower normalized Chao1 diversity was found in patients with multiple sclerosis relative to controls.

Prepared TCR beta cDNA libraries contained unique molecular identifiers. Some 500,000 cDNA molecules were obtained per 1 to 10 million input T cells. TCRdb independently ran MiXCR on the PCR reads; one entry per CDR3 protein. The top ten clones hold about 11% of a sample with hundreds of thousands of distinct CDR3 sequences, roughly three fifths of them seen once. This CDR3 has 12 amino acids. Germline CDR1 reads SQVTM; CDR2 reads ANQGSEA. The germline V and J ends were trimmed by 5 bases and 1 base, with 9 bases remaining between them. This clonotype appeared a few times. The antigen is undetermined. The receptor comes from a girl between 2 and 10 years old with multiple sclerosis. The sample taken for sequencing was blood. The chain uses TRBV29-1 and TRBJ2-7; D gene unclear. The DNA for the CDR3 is TGCAGCGTTCGCAAGGATTCCTACGAGCAGTACTTC. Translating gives CSVRKDSYEQYF.